Listed below are T cell receptor beta chains from one sample, sequenced in a study of blood T cell repertoires in COVID-19. Sequencing used immunoSEQ multiplex PCR; TCRdb keeps in-frame clones, though not all of them. The table shows about 200,000 clones, with less than 85% occurring only once. The specimen was PBMCs or T cells enriched from blood (not recorded which). Every receptor here comes from a man aged 40-50 years who had recovered from COVID-19. Both conserved end residues are part of each CDR3. The order of the fields is CDR3 DNA, CDR3 protein, J gene, V gene, clone size, D gene. The D gene is left open where the match is weak. Clone size is given for some rows only: seen once, a few or many times, or a class if the clone is expanded.

DNA: TGTGCCAGCAGCCAAGGACAGGGGGCGTATGGCTACACCTTC
CDR3: CASSQGQGAYGYTF
J: TRBJ1-2
V: TRBV3-1/TRBV3-2
size: -
D: TRBD1

DNA: TGTGCCAGCAGCTTAAATTCCGCCTTCGGCACCTTC
CDR3: CASSLNSAFGTF
J: TRBJ1-2
V: TRBV7-9
size: few
D: -

DNA: TGTGCCACCAGTGATCTGGTGGGGACAGAGGGAACCCAGTATAGCAATCAGCCCCAGCATTTT
CDR3: CATSDLVGTEGTQYSNQPQHF
J: TRBJ1-5
V: TRBV24-1
size: -
D: TRBD1

DNA: TGTGCCAGCTCACTAGGACAGGGACCCTACGAGCAGTACTTC
CDR3: CASSLGQGPYEQYF
J: TRBJ2-7
V: TRBV18
size: -
D: TRBD1

DNA: TGTGCCAGCAGTCTCGGGACTGGGATCTCTGGGGCCAACGTCCTGACTTTC
CDR3: CASSLGTGISGANVLTF
J: TRBJ2-6
V: TRBV7-9
size: -
D: -

DNA: TGTGCCAGCAGCTTCAGGGGGGAGGGCTACACCTTC
CDR3: CASSFRGEGYTF
J: TRBJ1-2
V: TRBV6-5
size: -
D: TRBD1

DNA: TGTGCCACCAGCGGGATGGACAGGGGGTTTAGTTCACCCCTCCACTTT
CDR3: CATSGMDRGFSSPLHF
J: TRBJ1-6
V: TRBV15
size: few
D: TRBD1

DNA: TGTGCCAGCAGCTTGGTTGTGGGAGCAGATACGCAGTATTTT
CDR3: CASSLVVGADTQYF
J: TRBJ2-3
V: TRBV5-8
size: -
D: -

DNA: TGTGCCAGCAGTCCACAGATTCCCTCTGGAAACACCATATATTTT
CDR3: CASSPQIPSGNTIYF
J: TRBJ1-3
V: TRBV6-5
size: -
D: -

DNA: TGTGCCAGCAGCCAAGGACTAGCGGAGAACTACAATGAGCAGTTCTTC
CDR3: CASSQGLAENYNEQFF
J: TRBJ2-1
V: TRBV4-2
size: -
D: TRBD2

DNA: TGCGCCAGCAGTGAGGACAGCGCGACAGGTTCACCCCTCCACTTT
CDR3: CASSEDSATGSPLHF
J: TRBJ1-6
V: TRBV10-1
size: -
D: -

DNA: TGTGCCAGTAGTATCGCGGGGGAGCCTGGGGCCAACGTCCTGACTTTC
CDR3: CASSIAGEPGANVLTF
J: TRBJ2-6
V: TRBV19
size: -
D: TRBD2

DNA: TGTGCCAGCAGTCGCAGCGGATTCTACGAGCAGTACTTC
CDR3: CASSRSGFYEQYF
J: TRBJ2-7
V: TRBV9
size: -
D: -

DNA: TGTGCCAGCAGCTTAAGCGTCCAAGAGACCCAGTACTTC
CDR3: CASSLSVQETQYF
J: TRBJ2-5
V: TRBV5-6
size: -
D: -

DNA: TGTGCCAGCTCACCGCGGGTGAATGGGCAAGAAGCTTTCTTT
CDR3: CASSPRVNGQEAFF
J: TRBJ1-1
V: TRBV18
size: -
D: -

DNA: TGTGCCAGCAGCTTCGCAGGGAAGAGGTCCCAGCATTTT
CDR3: CASSFAGKRSQHF
J: TRBJ1-5
V: TRBV5-8
size: -
D: -

DNA: TGTGCCTGGGAGGACAGGGGAGATGGCTACACCTTC
CDR3: CAWEDRGDGYTF
J: TRBJ1-2
V: TRBV30
size: -
D: TRBD1

DNA: TGTGCCAGCAGTGACGGACGGGGGTTAGTCACTGAAGCTTTCTTT
CDR3: CASSDGRGLVTEAFF
J: TRBJ1-1
V: TRBV7-9
size: -
D: -

DNA: TGCGCCAGCAGCCAAGATCAGGGGGAAGGCACTGAAGCTTTCTTT
CDR3: CASSQDQGEGTEAFF
J: TRBJ1-1
V: TRBV4-1
size: -
D: TRBD1

DNA: TGTGCCAGCAGCTTAGAGTTTGATCAGGGGGAGACCCAGTACTTC
CDR3: CASSLEFDQGETQYF
J: TRBJ2-5
V: TRBV7-8
size: -
D: -

DNA: TGCAGCTCCGGGGCTAGCGGGGTGGGGAGCAATGAGCAGTTCTTC
CDR3: CSSGASGVGSNEQFF
J: TRBJ2-1
V: TRBV29-1
size: -
D: TRBD2

DNA: TGTGCCTGGAGCCACAGGGTGGGGAACACTGAAGCTTTCTTT
CDR3: CAWSHRVGNTEAFF
J: TRBJ1-1
V: TRBV30
size: -
D: -

DNA: TGCAGCGTTGAAGACGGCGGGACAGCGAACACTGAAGCTTTCTTT
CDR3: CSVEDGGTANTEAFF
J: TRBJ1-1
V: TRBV29-1
size: -
D: TRBD1

DNA: TGTGCCAGCAGCACTAGCGGCCAAGAGACCCAGTACTTC
CDR3: CASSTSGQETQYF
J: TRBJ2-5
V: TRBV2
size: -
D: TRBD2

DNA: TGTGCCAGCAGTGACAGGGAGGATTCACCCCTCCACTTT
CDR3: CASSDREDSPLHF
J: TRBJ1-6
V: TRBV6-4
size: many
D: -

DNA: TGCAGCGTTAATCAGAACACTGAAGCTTTCTTT
CDR3: CSVNQNTEAFF
J: TRBJ1-1
V: TRBV29-1
size: once
D: -

DNA: TGTGCCACCAGCGACGACTATAGCAATCAGCCCCAGCATTTT
CDR3: CATSDDYSNQPQHF
J: TRBJ1-5
V: TRBV15
size: -
D: -

DNA: TGTGCCAGCAGTCCGACAGAAAACACTGAAGCTTTCTTT
CDR3: CASSPTENTEAFF
J: TRBJ1-1
V: TRBV12-3/TRBV12-4
size: -
D: -

DNA: TGTGCCAGCAGCCGGGGGGCGCTTGGGAACACTGAAGCTTTCTTT
CDR3: CASSRGALGNTEAFF
J: TRBJ1-1
V: TRBV7-9
size: -
D: -

DNA: TGTGCCAGCAGCTTAGCCGGCAGGGGCAAGGGAGGCTACACCTTC
CDR3: CASSLAGRGKGGYTF
J: TRBJ1-2
V: TRBV7-2
size: -
D: -

DNA: TGTGCCAGCAGTTCCTCCGGAGGGACTAGCGGGAGCTACAATGAGCAGTTCTTC
CDR3: CASSSSGGTSGSYNEQFF
J: TRBJ2-1
V: TRBV27
size: -
D: TRBD2

DNA: TGTGCCATCAGTGATACCGGGACTACCAGGGAGACCCAGTACTTC
CDR3: CAISDTGTTRETQYF
J: TRBJ2-5
V: TRBV10-3
size: -
D: TRBD2

DNA: TGTGCCTGGAGTAAGGTCGTAGGGGGTGGCTACACCTTC
CDR3: CAWSKVVGGGYTF
J: TRBJ1-2
V: TRBV30
size: -
D: -

DNA: TGTGCCAGCAGCCCCGCGACAGGGGGCTCCTACTATGGCTACACCTTC
CDR3: CASSPATGGSYYGYTF
J: TRBJ1-2
V: TRBV2
size: -
D: TRBD1

DNA: TGTGCCAGCAGTGGGGGACAGGGACACACAGATACGCAGTATTTT
CDR3: CASSGGQGHTDTQYF
J: TRBJ2-3
V: TRBV6-2/TRBV6-3
size: -
D: TRBD1

DNA: TGTGCCAGCAGTTTATTGGGTCAGGGGGCATACGAGCAGTACTTC
CDR3: CASSLLGQGAYEQYF
J: TRBJ2-7
V: TRBV28
size: few
D: TRBD1

DNA: TGTGCCAGCAGCCTAGAGGCCAGCCTAGGCTACACCTTC
CDR3: CASSLEASLGYTF
J: TRBJ1-2
V: TRBV12-3/TRBV12-4
size: -
D: -

DNA: TGTGCCATCAGTGAGCCCAGACTTGTTGAGAATGGCTACACCTTC
CDR3: CAISEPRLVENGYTF
J: TRBJ1-2
V: TRBV10-3
size: -
D: -

DNA: TGTGCCAGCAGCCCCGGGACAGCCCTCGGAGCTTTCTTT
CDR3: CASSPGTALGAFF
J: TRBJ1-1
V: TRBV5-8
size: -
D: TRBD1

DNA: TGTGCCAGCAGTGAGGCCGCTAGCACAGATACGCAGTATTTT
CDR3: CASSEAASTDTQYF
J: TRBJ2-3
V: TRBV27
size: once
D: -

DNA: TGTGCCAGCAGCGTAGGACACATGAACACTGAAGCTTTCTTT
CDR3: CASSVGHMNTEAFF
J: TRBJ1-1
V: TRBV9
size: -
D: -

DNA: TGTGCCAGCAGCCTTCCATGGCGGACAGGACTCCATGGCTACACCTTC
CDR3: CASSLPWRTGLHGYTF
J: TRBJ1-2
V: TRBV21-1
size: -
D: -

DNA: TGTGCCAGCAGCCCCAGGACAGACAGGAACACTGAAGCTTTCTTT
CDR3: CASSPRTDRNTEAFF
J: TRBJ1-1
V: TRBV9
size: -
D: -

DNA: TGTGCCAGCAGCTTATTGGCGGGAGTGGGCTTCTCCTACGAGCAGTACTTC
CDR3: CASSLLAGVGFSYEQYF
J: TRBJ2-7
V: TRBV11-3
size: -
D: TRBD2

DNA: TGTGCCAGCAGTGATCAGGTCTCTGGGGCCAACGTCCTGACTTTC
CDR3: CASSDQVSGANVLTF
J: TRBJ2-6
V: TRBV2
size: -
D: -

DNA: TGTGCCAGCAGCTCTCTATTGAGCGGGATCGCCTACAATGAGCAGTTCTTC
CDR3: CASSSLLSGIAYNEQFF
J: TRBJ2-1
V: TRBV5-6
size: -
D: TRBD2

DNA: TGTGCCAGCAGCCTATATTTGAGGGTCCAGAGTTGTGAAAAACTGTTTTTT
CDR3: CASSLYLRVQSCEKLFF
J: TRBJ1-4
V: TRBV7-3
size: -
D: -

DNA: TGTGCCAGCAGCCATGCTGAGAATAATTCACCCCTCCACTTT
CDR3: CASSHAENNSPLHF
J: TRBJ1-6
V: TRBV3-1/TRBV3-2
size: -
D: -

DNA: TGTGCCAGCTCCTGGGGGGGGGAGGAGAACACCGGGGAGCTGTTTTTT
CDR3: CASSWGGEENTGELFF
J: TRBJ2-2
V: TRBV21-1
size: -
D: -

DNA: TGTGCCAGTAGGGAGGGACAGGTGAGCAATCAGCCCCAGCATTTT
CDR3: CASREGQVSNQPQHF
J: TRBJ1-5
V: TRBV19
size: -
D: TRBD1

DNA: TGCAGCGTTGAAATCCCTAGCGGGAGGAGTTCCTACGAGCAGTACTTC
CDR3: CSVEIPSGRSSYEQYF
J: TRBJ2-7
V: TRBV29-1
size: -
D: TRBD2

DNA: TGTGCCAGCAGCTTTACAGGGAACACTGAAGCTTTCTTT
CDR3: CASSFTGNTEAFF
J: TRBJ1-1
V: TRBV7-2
size: -
D: -

DNA: TGTGCCAGCTCAGCGAATCGGAATCAGCCCCAGCATTTT
CDR3: CASSANRNQPQHF
J: TRBJ1-5
V: TRBV18
size: -
D: -

DNA: TGCGCCAGCAGCTTGGCCGTCAATGGGAGAGGGGAAGCTTTCTTT
CDR3: CASSLAVNGRGEAFF
J: TRBJ1-1
V: TRBV5-1
size: -
D: -

DNA: TGTGCCAGCAGGCACGGGACAGCGAACACTGAAGCTTTCTTT
CDR3: CASRHGTANTEAFF
J: TRBJ1-1
V: TRBV28
size: -
D: TRBD1

DNA: TGTGCCAGCAGCCAATCGGCTAGCGGGAACCACAATGAGCAGTTCTTC
CDR3: CASSQSASGNHNEQFF
J: TRBJ2-1
V: TRBV16
size: -
D: TRBD2

DNA: TGTGCCAGTAGTATACGGAGGGCAGTAGGTGGAAACACCATATATTTT
CDR3: CASSIRRAVGGNTIYF
J: TRBJ1-3
V: TRBV19
size: -
D: -

DNA: TGCGCCAGCAGCTTGGCACAGGGGGAGGGTCCAGATACGCAGTATTTT
CDR3: CASSLAQGEGPDTQYF
J: TRBJ2-3
V: TRBV5-1
size: -
D: -

DNA: TGTGCCAGCAGTTTAAGGGGCGGAGGGGAAAAACTGTTTTTT
CDR3: CASSLRGGGEKLFF
J: TRBJ1-4
V: TRBV28
size: -
D: -

DNA: TGTGCCAGCAGTTTACTGGGGGGATTCGCCTACGAGCAGTACTTC
CDR3: CASSLLGGFAYEQYF
J: TRBJ2-7
V: TRBV27
size: few
D: -